This T cell receptor (beta chain) stems from a study of blood T cell repertoires in COVID-19. About the research overall: The samples span acute and convalescent COVID-19 from the United States, Italy and Spain.

V was clipped by 5 bases and J by 5 bases; unmatched bases: 4. There are 14 residues in the CDR3. Per the germline V gene, CDR1 is MNHEY and CDR2 is SVGEGT. The method was immunoSEQ multiplex PCR; TCRdb's version includes in-frame clones alone and lacks a portion of them. The profile shows 110,000 or so clones, roughly 80% of them singletons. Sequencing input: peripheral blood. The rearrangement joins TRBV6-2 or TRBV6-3 to TRBJ2-1; 9 bases match TRBD2. This receptor was identified in a man between 65 and 85 years old with acute or convalescent COVID-19. Here the CDR3 reads CASSPSGGNNEQFF. The CDR3 region has the DNA TGTGCCAGCAGTCCGAGCGGGGGGAACAATGAGCAGTTCTTC.